The present entry profiles one T cell receptor (beta chain) with its context. The entry originates in a study of blood T cell repertoires in COVID-19. Overall study: From the United States, Italy and Spain came samples of acute and convalescent COVID-19. T cells, B-cell-depleted T cells, or PBMCs provided the cDNA or gDNA that served as material.

Authors' data handling: It was from reference gene primer amplification that nucleated cell counts were estimated. Generated by immunoSEQ multiplex PCR, the TCRdb table keeps only in-frame clones and is missing some. The DNA was the basis for D and trimming; V, J and clone size are from that table. This sample has approximately 230,000 clones, with about nine tenths found just once. The CDR3 has 17 amino acids. Germline V gives CDR1 MDHEN, CDR2 SYDVKM. V was trimmed by 4 bases and J by 0 bases, leaving 13 bases between them. The source is a man aged 40-49 years who had recovered from COVID-19. Material for sequencing was PBMCs or T cells enriched from blood (not recorded which). The chain employs TRBV28 and TRBJ2-6, with D maybe TRBD1 (7 bases). CDR3 amino acids: CASSSGGGGSGANVLTF. CDR3 DNA sequence: TGTGCCAGCAGTTCAGGGGGAGGAGGCTCTGGGGCCAACGTCCTGACTTTC.